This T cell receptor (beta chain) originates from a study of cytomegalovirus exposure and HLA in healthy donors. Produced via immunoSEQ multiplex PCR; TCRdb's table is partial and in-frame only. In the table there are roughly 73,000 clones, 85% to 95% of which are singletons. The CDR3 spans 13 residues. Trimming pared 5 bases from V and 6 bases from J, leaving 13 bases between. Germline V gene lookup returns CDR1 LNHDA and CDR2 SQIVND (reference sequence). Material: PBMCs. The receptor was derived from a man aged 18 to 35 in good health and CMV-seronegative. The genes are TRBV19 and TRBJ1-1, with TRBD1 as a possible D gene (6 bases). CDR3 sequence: CASSGRGLAEAFF. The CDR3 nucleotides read TGTGCCAGTAGTGGGCGGGGGCTAGCTGAAGCTTTCTTT.